The clone carrying this TCR beta chain was detected many times. As an off-target read in a library built for alpha chains, this beta chain has a frequency of little significance. This entry belongs to a study of spatial heterogeneity in lung cancer. MiXCR was run by TCRdb on the 5' RACE reads, yielding one entry per CDR3 protein. Counted here are under 15,000 distinct CDR3 sequences, around 5% occurring once; the ten biggest clones make up roughly 35%. The CDR3 length is 13 residues. The V gene end was trimmed by 2 bases and the J gene end by 9 bases; junction bases not matched to a gene: 3. Germline-derived CDR1 and CDR2 are SGHKS and YYEKEE (reference sequence). Time point of the sample: sample taken at primary tumor resection. The authors sequenced whole RNA from tumor, nontumor lung or frozen PBMC without sorting. Samples were donated by 72 untreated early-stage non-small cell lung cancer patients.

The starting material was lung tumor tissue, obtained at surgery. The TCR was taken from a human donor with early-stage non-small cell lung cancer. The rearrangement joins TRBV5-5 to TRBJ2-1, with 9 positions matching TRBD1. CDR3 in DNA: TGTGCCAGCAGCTTCGGACAGGGGATTGAGCAGTTCTTC. Translated: CASSFGQGIEQFF. The full variable domain, with the rest looked up from reference TRBV5-5 and TRBJ2-1, is DAGVTQSPTHLIKTRGQQVTLRCSPISGHKSVSWYQQVLGQGPQFIFQYYEKEERGRGNFPDRFSARQFPNYSSELNVNALLLGDSALYLCASSFGQGIEQFFGPGTRLTVL.